A selection of T cell receptor beta chains follows, all from one sample in a study of blood T cells in healthy people across ages. TCRdb itself ran the 5' RACE reads through MiXCR, one entry per CDR3 protein. The repertoire holds fewer than 750,000 distinct CDR3 sequences, with around 50% as singletons. The material sequenced was blood. The receptors stem from a man older than 75 in good health. The CDR3 runs from the conserved cysteine through the conserved F or W. D genes are given only for firm matches. Expanded clones are given a class, and other clones once, few, many or no size at all.

d_call,v_call,j_call,clone_size,cdr3_nt,cdr3_aa
TRBD2,TRBV6-2/TRBV6-3,TRBJ2-7,few,TGTGCCAGCAGTTACCCACTCGGGGGGGATTCTCACGAGCAGTACTTC,CASSYPLGGDSHEQYF
NA,TRBV7-9,TRBJ1-1,once,TGTGCCAGCAGCCAGGCTGGCTGGGCTGAAGCTTTCTTT,CASSQAGWAEAFF
TRBD1,TRBV30,TRBJ2-7,NA,TGTGCCTGGAGGACGGGACAGGGGGTCTACGAGCAGTACTTC,CAWRTGQGVYEQYF
TRBD2,TRBV6-1,TRBJ2-3,NA,TGTGCCAGCAGTCAAATAGCGGGGGGCACTAGCACAGATACGCAGTATTTT,CASSQIAGGTSTDTQYF
NA,TRBV28,TRBJ2-7,few,TGTGCCAGCAGTTCCCAACCCCTGGCGGCCTACGAGCAGTACTTC,CASSSQPLAAYEQYF
NA,TRBV7-2,TRBJ2-4,few,TGTGCCAGCAGCCCGGGGAAAGGGGTTGGCAAAAACATTCAGTACTTC,CASSPGKGVGKNIQYF
NA,TRBV20-1,TRBJ1-2,NA,TGCAGTGCTAGAGATCCTGGGGGTGTACGCTATGGCTACACCTTC,CSARDPGGVRYGYTF
NA,TRBV27,TRBJ2-3,NA,TGTGCCAGCAGTTACGGGGGGCAAGGAAATACGCAGTATTTT,CASSYGGQGNTQYF
NA,TRBV15,TRBJ2-5,once,TGTGCCACCAGCAGAGATGTGGCAGGAGCGGCTCGGGAGACCCAGTACTTC,CATSRDVAGAARETQYF
NA,TRBV4-2,TRBJ2-3,NA,TGTGCCAGCAGCCAAGAATGGGCAGATACGCAGTATTTT,CASSQEWADTQYF
TRBD2,TRBV10-3,TRBJ2-7,NA,TGTGCCATCAGTGAGTCGGCAGCGGGGGGGTCCTACGAGCAGTACTTC,CAISESAAGGSYEQYF
TRBD1,TRBV29-1,TRBJ1-2,few,TGCAGCGGGGGACAGGGGCAGGGCTATGGCTACACCTTC,CSGGQGQGYGYTF
TRBD2,TRBV20-1,TRBJ2-2,NA,TGCAGTGCTATCGGGAGGGCAACCGGGGAGCTGTTTTTT,CSAIGRATGELFF
NA,TRBV20-1,TRBJ2-3,NA,TGCAGTGCCATACAGGGCGGGTCTACAGATACGCAGTATTTT,CSAIQGGSTDTQYF
TRBD1,TRBV15,TRBJ2-5,few,TGTGCCACCAGCAGATGGGACAGGGACCGTAATCAAGAGACCCAGTACTTC,CATSRWDRDRNQETQYF
TRBD1,TRBV28,TRBJ2-2,NA,TGTGCCAGCAGTTTAAAACCAGGGGGCCGGAACACCGGGGAGCTGTTTTTT,CASSLKPGGRNTGELFF
NA,TRBV20-1,TRBJ2-5,few,TGCAGTGCCTCTGGGCGGCAAGAGACCCAGTACTTC,CSASGRQETQYF
TRBD2,TRBV20-1,TRBJ2-2,NA,TGCAGTGCCCACTCGACTAGCGGGAACACCGGGGAGCTGTTTTTT,CSAHSTSGNTGELFF
NA,TRBV27,TRBJ2-7,NA,TGTGCCAGCAGTTTGTCTGGACAAATCTACGAGCAGTACTTC,CASSLSGQIYEQYF
NA,TRBV6-1,TRBJ2-2,NA,TGTGCCAGCACCGAGGACTACCCCGGGGAGCTGTTTTTT,CASTEDYPGELFF
TRBD1,TRBV13,TRBJ2-2,NA,TGTGCCAGCAGCTTAGTAGGACAGGGGTCATCCGGGGAGCTGTTTTTT,CASSLVGQGSSGELFF
NA,TRBV11-2,TRBJ2-5,few,TGTGCCAGCAGCCCTTGGGGGGGGCCCGGGGAGACCCAGTACTTC,CASSPWGGPGETQYF
NA,TRBV6-2/TRBV6-3,TRBJ1-1,NA,TGTGCCAGCAGTTACAGTTATATGAACACTGAAGCTTTCTTT,CASSYSYMNTEAFF
TRBD1,TRBV20-1,TRBJ2-7,few,TGCAGTGCTCCCCGACCGGGACAGGGTAGCGAGCAGTACTTC,CSAPRPGQGSEQYF
TRBD1,TRBV20-1,TRBJ2-5,NA,TGCAGTGCTAGAGACTGGGGGACAGTAAAAGAGACCCAGTACTTC,CSARDWGTVKETQYF
NA,TRBV2,TRBJ2-1,few,TGTGCCAGCAGTGGAATGGCAGAGCAGTTCTTC,CASSGMAEQFF
NA,TRBV6-6,TRBJ2-3,many,TGTGCCAGCACCACGTCTTTGGTCGGGAGTGACACAGATACGCAGTATTTT,CASTTSLVGSDTDTQYF
NA,TRBV30,TRBJ1-1,NA,TGTGCCTGGGCGTTCACAGTGAACACTGAAGCTTTCTTT,CAWAFTVNTEAFF
NA,TRBV20-1,TRBJ2-1,NA,TGCAGTCGCCCGGGGTTGGGTAACTGGAACAATGAGCAGTTCTTC,CSRPGLGNWNNEQFF
TRBD2,TRBV28,TRBJ2-1,NA,TGTGCCAGCAGTTTGGGACTAGCGCAGTTCTTC,CASSLGLAQFF
NA,TRBV6-5,TRBJ1-1,many,TGTGCCAGCAGTTACTCGACTGTGAACACTGAAGCTTTCTTT,CASSYSTVNTEAFF
NA,TRBV11-2,TRBJ2-7,many,TGTGCCAGCAGCTTAGATCGGGTATTTGGCAGGGTACCTATCGAGCAGTACTTC,CASSLDRVFGRVPIEQYF
NA,TRBV3-1,TRBJ2-1,NA,TGTGCCAGCAGCAGCCCCGTCACACCCTACAATGAGCAGTTCTTC,CASSSPVTPYNEQFF
TRBD1,TRBV7-2,TRBJ1-6,NA,TGTGCCAGCAGCTTAGTTTTGGGGACAGAACATTCACCCCTCCACTTT,CASSLVLGTEHSPLHF
TRBD2,TRBV7-9,TRBJ2-1,many,TGTGCCAGCAGCACGACTAGCGGGCGTTCCTACAATGAGCAGTTCTTC,CASSTTSGRSYNEQFF
TRBD2,TRBV7-9,TRBJ2-3,NA,TGTGCCAGCAGCCCCTTCGGCGGGAGGTATACGCAGTATTTT,CASSPFGGRYTQYF
NA,TRBV20-1,TRBJ2-3,NA,TGCAGACCCGCCGGGACTAGCACAGATACGCAGTATTTT,CRPAGTSTDTQYF
NA,TRBV4-1,TRBJ2-1,NA,TGCGCCAGCAGCCAAGACTGGGGAGCCTACAATGAGCAGTTCTTC,CASSQDWGAYNEQFF
NA,TRBV12-3/TRBV12-4,TRBJ1-5,once,TGTGCCAGCACCCAACAGGGTTGGCAGCCCCAGCATTTT,CASTQQGWQPQHF
NA,TRBV4-3,TRBJ2-3,many,TGCGCCAGCAGCCAAGATATAAACACAGATACGCAGTATTTT,CASSQDINTDTQYF
TRBD1,TRBV7-6,TRBJ1-6,NA,TGTGCCAGCAGCAAGACTACCGGGACAGCTAATAATCCACCCCTCCACTTT,CASSKTTGTANNPPLHF
TRBD1,TRBV6-6,TRBJ1-2,NA,TGTGCCAGCAGTTACTTGATTTGGACAGGGGACTATGGCTACACCTTC,CASSYLIWTGDYGYTF
NA,TRBV27,TRBJ2-2,NA,TGTGCCAGCAGTTCCCGACTAGTTGGCACCGGGGAGCTGTTTTTT,CASSSRLVGTGELFF
NA,TRBV7-2,TRBJ1-6,NA,TGTGCCAGCAGCGCCTTGGGGGCGCGAAATTCACCCCTCCACTTT,CASSALGARNSPLHF
NA,TRBV27,TRBJ2-7,medium-sized,TGTGCCAGCAGTTCCTCAGGGGCCTACGAGCAGTACTTC,CASSSSGAYEQYF
NA,TRBV7-2,TRBJ1-1,NA,TGTGCCAGCAGCTTAACTACAGGGACCACTGAAGCTTTCTTT,CASSLTTGTTEAFF